This TCR beta chain was retrieved from a study of T cell responses to AZD1222 COVID-19 vaccine. Clones were sequenced by immunoSEQ multiplex PCR, and TCRdb holds only the in-frame ones, with some missing. The sample carries tens of thousands of clones, about 92% recorded once. V shed 5 bases and J 5 bases; nucleotides not matched to a gene: 15. Germline-derived CDR1 and CDR2 are MNHNY and SVGAGI (reference sequence). This CDR3 has 17 amino acids. In regard to this clone: Antigen: not known.

Study results and limitations: Clonal diversity may have been underestimated in mostly white British donors.

The input for sequencing was peripheral blood, taken on day 0 of AZD1222 vaccination. The clonotype comes from an adult in good health. V usage is TRBV6-6 and J usage is TRBJ1-2, with TRBD1 identical over 9 bases. The DNA for the CDR3 is TGTGCCAGCAGTCGACGACAGGGGGTTAGGGGGTTTTATGGCTACACCTTC. Protein product: CASSRRQGVRGFYGYTF.